This TCR beta chain was identified during a study of OX40 agonist ivuxolimab in advanced cancers. Study-level information: The study reported partial responses in three patients: one hepatocellular carcinoma, two cutaneous melanoma.

Profiled with immunoSEQ multiplex PCR; TCRdb holds only in-frame clones, not every one. The repertoire holds tens of thousands of clones, with roughly 82% as singletons. Germline values: CDR1 SGHAT, CDR2 FQNNGV. The CDR3 is 17 residues long. Trimming left V 1 base short and J 4 bases short, with 20 bases between. Sequencing used CD4+ or CD8+ T cells sorted from blood, obtained in a trial of the OX40 agonist ivuxolimab. This chain uses TRBV11-2 with TRBJ2-7; maybe TRBD2 (6 bases). The sequence was collected from an adult with an advanced solid tumor such as melanoma, head and neck, liver or kidney cancer. The DNA of the CDR3 is TGTGCCAGCAGCTTAGCCAGACTTAAGACGGGAGCTTACGAGCAGTACTTC. Amino acid sequence: CASSLARLKTGAYEQYF.